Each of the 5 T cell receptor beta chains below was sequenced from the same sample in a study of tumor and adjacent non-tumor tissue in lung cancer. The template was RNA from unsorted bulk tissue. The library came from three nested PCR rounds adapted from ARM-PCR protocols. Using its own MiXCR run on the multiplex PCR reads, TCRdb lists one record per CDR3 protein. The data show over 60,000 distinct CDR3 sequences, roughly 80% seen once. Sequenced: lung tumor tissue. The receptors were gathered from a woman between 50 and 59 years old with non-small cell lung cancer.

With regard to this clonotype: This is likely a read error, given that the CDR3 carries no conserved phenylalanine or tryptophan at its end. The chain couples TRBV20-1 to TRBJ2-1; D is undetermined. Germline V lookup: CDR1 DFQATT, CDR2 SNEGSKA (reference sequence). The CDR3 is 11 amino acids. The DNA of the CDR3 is TGCAGTGCTAGACTCCACAACGAGCAGTTCTCA. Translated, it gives CSARLHNEQFS.

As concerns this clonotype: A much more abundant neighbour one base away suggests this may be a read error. CDR3 sequence (DNA): TGTGCCTGGAGAGGTTGGGGGGCCAATGGCTGCACCTTC. It yields the protein CAWRGWGANGCTF. The chain uses TRBV30 and TRBJ1-2; a possible D gene is TRBD1 (6 bases). Germline CDR1 and CDR2: GTSNPN and SVGIG (reference sequence). The CDR3 covers 13 residues.

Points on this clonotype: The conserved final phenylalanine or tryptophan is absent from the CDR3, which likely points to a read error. The CDR3 coding sequence is TGTGCAAGCAGCCCCGGACAGGGAAATATTTACGAGCAGTACTCA. This encodes CASSPGQGNIYEQYS. This sequence joins TRBV6-2 or TRBV6-3 and TRBJ2-7; TRBD1 aligns across 8 bases. The CDR3 length is 15 residues. Germline CDR1 is MNHEY and CDR2 is SVGEGT.

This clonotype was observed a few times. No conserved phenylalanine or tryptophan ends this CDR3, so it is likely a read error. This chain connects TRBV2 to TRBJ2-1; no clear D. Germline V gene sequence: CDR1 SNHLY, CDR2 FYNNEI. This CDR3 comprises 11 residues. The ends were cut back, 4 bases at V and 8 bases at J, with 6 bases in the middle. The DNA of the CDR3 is TGTGCCAGCAGTGTGGGGTATGAGCAGTTCCTC. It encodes CASSVGYEQFL.

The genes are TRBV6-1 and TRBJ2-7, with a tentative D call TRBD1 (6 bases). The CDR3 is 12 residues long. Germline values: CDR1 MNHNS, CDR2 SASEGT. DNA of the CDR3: TGTGACTGCAGTGGACAGTCCTACGAGCAGTACTTC. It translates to CDCSGQSYEQYF.